This T cell receptor beta chain was recovered during a study of T cell responses to AZD1222 COVID-19 vaccine. Study-wide points: Nearly half of spike-specific TCRs reportedly target variant regions that are unmutated in the B.1.351 and B.1.1.7 variants. Once two AZD1222 doses were given, Spike-specific TCR breadth and depth went up.

TCRdb's copy holds only in-frame clones and misses some; the assay was immunoSEQ multiplex PCR. Of about 140,000 clones listed, roughly 92% are singletons. Germline V CDR1 and CDR2: SGDLS, YYNGEE. The junction had 6 bases not matched to a gene; V was cut back by 3 bases and J by 7 bases. CDR3 size: 14 residues. Details on this clone: Antigen specificity is unknown.

Material: peripheral blood, obtained on day 0 of AZD1222 vaccination. This chain joins TRBV9 and TRBJ1-2; TRBD1 matches 10 bases. This receptor was identified in an adult in good health. The CDR3 DNA reads as TGTGCCAGCAGCGGACAGGGGGCATTAGGTGGCTACACCTTC. It yields the protein CASSGQGALGGYTF.